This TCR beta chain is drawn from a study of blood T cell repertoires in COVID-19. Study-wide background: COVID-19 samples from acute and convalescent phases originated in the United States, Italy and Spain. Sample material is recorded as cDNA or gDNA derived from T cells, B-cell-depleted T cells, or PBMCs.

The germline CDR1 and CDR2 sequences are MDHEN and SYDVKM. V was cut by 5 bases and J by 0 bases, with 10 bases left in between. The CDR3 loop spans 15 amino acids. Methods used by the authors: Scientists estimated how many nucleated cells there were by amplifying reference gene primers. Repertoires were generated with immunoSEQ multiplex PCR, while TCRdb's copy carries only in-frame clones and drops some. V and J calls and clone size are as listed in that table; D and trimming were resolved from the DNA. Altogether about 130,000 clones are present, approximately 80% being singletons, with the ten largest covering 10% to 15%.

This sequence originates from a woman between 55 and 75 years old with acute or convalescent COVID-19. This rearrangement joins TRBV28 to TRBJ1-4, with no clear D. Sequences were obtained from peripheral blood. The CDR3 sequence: CASSTSVATNEKLFF. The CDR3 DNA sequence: TGTGCCAGCAGTACTTCTGTAGCAACTAATGAAAAACTGTTTTTT.